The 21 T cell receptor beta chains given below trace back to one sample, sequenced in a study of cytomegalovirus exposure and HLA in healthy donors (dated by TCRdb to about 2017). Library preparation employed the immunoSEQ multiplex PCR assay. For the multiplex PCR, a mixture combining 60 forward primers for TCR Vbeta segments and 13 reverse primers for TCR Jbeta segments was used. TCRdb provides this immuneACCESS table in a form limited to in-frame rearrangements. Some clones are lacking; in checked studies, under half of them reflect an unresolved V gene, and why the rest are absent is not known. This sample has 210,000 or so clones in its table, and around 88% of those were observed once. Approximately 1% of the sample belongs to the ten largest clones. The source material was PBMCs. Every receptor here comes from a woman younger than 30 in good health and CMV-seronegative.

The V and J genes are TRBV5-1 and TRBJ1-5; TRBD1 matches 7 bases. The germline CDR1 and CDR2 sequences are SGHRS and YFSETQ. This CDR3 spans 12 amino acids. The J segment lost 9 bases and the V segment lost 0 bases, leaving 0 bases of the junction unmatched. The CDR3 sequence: CASSLGTGPQHF. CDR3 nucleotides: TGCGCCAGCAGCTTGGGGACAGGGCCCCAGCATTTT.

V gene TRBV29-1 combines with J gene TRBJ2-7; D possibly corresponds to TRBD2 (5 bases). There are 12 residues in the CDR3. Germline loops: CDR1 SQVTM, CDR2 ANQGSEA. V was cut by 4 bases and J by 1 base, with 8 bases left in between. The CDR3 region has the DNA TGCAGCGTTGGGGCGGGTTCCTACGAGCAGTACTTC. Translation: CSVGAGSYEQYF.

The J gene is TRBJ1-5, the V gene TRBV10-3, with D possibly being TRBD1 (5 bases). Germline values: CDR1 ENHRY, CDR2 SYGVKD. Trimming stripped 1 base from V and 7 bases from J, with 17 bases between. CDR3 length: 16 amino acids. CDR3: CAISEFGGGVGQPQHF. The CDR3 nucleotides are TGTGCCATCAGTGAGTTCGGGGGGGGAGTGGGACAGCCCCAGCATTTT.

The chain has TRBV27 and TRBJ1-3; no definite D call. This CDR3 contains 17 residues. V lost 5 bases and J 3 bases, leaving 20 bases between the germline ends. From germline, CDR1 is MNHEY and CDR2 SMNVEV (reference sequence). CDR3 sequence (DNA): TGTGCCAGCAGTCTAACCTACCTGACATCTTATGGAAACACCATATATTTT. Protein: CASSLTYLTSYGNTIYF.

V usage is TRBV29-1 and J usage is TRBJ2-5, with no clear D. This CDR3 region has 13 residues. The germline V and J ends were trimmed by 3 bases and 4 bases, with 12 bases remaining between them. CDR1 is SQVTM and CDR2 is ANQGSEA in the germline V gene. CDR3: CSVDVYTGETQYF. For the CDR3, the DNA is TGCAGCGTTGACGTCTATACTGGAGAGACCCAGTACTTC.

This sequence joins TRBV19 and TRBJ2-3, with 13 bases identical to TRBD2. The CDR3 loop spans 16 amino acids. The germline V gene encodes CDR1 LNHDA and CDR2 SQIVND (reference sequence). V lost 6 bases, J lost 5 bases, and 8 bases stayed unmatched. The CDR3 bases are TGTGCCAGTAGCCGGGGACTAGCGGGATCCAAAGATACGCAGTATTTT. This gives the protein CASSRGLAGSKDTQYF.

The CDR3 nucleotides read TGTGCCAGCAGCTTGAGGGCCGCCCCCTGGGCCAACGTCCTGACTTTC. This encodes CASSLRAAPWANVLTF. This chain links TRBV7-8 with TRBJ2-6, with TRBD2 as a possible D gene (5 bases). V lost 3 bases and J 5 bases, leaving 14 bases between the germline ends. This CDR3 region has 16 residues. Germline V CDR1 and CDR2: SGHVS, FQNEAQ.

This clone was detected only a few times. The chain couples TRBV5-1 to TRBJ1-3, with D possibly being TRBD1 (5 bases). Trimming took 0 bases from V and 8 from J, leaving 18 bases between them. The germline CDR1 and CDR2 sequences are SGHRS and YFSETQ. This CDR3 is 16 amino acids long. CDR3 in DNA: TGCGCCAGCAGCTTGGCCAATAGAACAGGTGCACACACCATATATTTT. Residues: CASSLANRTGAHTIYF.

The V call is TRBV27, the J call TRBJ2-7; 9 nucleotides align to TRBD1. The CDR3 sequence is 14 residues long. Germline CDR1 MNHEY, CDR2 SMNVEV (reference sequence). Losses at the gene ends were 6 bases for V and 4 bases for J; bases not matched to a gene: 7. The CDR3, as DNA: TGTGCCAGCAGCTGGACAGGGGACCCTTACGAGCAGTACTTC. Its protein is CASSWTGDPYEQYF.

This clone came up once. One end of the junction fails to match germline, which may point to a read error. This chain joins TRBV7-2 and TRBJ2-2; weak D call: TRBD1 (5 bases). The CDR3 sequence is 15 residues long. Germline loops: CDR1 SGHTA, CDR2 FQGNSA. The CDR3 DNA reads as TGTGCCAGCGGCTTAACAGGTGCGAACACCGGGGAGCTGTTTTTT. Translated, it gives CASGLTGANTGELFF.

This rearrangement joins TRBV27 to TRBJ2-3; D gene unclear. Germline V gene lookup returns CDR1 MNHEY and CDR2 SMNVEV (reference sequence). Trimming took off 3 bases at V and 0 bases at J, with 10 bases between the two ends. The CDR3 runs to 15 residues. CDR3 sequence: CASSFRVLSTDTQYF. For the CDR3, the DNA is TGTGCCAGCAGTTTTCGGGTTCTTAGCACAGATACGCAGTATTTT.

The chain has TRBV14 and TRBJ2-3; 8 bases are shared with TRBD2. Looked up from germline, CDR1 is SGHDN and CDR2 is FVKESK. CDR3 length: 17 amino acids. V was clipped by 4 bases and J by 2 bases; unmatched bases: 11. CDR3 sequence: CASSRGVSGAPTDTQYF. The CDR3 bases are TGTGCCAGCAGCCGGGGGGTTAGCGGGGCTCCCACAGATACGCAGTATTTT.

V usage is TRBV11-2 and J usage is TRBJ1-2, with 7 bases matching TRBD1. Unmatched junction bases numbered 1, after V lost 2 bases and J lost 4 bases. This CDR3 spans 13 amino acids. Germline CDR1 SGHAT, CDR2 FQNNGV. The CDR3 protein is CASSLQGVYGYTF. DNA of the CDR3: TGTGCCAGCAGCTTACAGGGGGTCTATGGCTACACCTTC. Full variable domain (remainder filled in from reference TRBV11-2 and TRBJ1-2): EAGVAQSPRYKIIEKRQSVAFWCNPISGHATLYWYQQILGQGPKLLIQFQNNGVVDDSQLPKDRFSAERLKGVDSTLKIQPAKLEDSAVYLCASSLQGVYGYTFGSGTRLTVV.

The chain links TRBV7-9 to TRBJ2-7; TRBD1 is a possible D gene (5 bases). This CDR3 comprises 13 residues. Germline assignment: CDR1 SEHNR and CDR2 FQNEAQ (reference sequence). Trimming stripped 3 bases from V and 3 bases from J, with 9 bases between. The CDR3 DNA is TGTGCCAGCAGCTTGATAGACAGCTACGAGCAGTACTTC. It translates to CASSLIDSYEQYF. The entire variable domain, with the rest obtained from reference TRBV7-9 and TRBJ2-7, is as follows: DTGVSQNPRHKITKRGQNVTFRCDPISEHNRLYWYRQTLGQGPEFLTYFQNEAQLEKSRLLSDRFSAERPKGSFSTLEIQRTEQGDSAMYLCASSLIDSYEQYFGPGTRLTVT.

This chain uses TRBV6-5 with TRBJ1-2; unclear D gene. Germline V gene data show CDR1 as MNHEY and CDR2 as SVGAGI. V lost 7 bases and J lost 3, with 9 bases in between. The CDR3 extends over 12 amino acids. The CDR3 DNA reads TGTGCCAGCATAGCTTCCGACTATGGCTACACCTTC. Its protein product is CASIASDYGYTF.

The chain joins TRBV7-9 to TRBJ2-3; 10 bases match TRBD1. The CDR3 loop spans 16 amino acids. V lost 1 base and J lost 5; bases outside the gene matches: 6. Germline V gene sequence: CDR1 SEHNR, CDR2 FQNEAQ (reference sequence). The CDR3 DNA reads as TGTGCCAGCAGCTTAGGGGAGACAGGGGGCTTAGATACGCAGTATTTT. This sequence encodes CASSLGETGGLDTQYF.

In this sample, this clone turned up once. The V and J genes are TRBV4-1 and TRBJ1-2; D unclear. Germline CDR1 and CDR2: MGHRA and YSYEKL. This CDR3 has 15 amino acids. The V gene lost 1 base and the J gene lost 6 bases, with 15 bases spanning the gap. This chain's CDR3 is CASSQASFSVDGYTF. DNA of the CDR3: TGCGCCAGCAGCCAAGCAAGCTTTTCGGTGGATGGCTACACCTTC.

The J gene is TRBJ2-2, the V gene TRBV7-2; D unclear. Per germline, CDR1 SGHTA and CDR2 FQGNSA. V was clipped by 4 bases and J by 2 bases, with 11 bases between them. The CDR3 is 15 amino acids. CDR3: CASSSPTANTGELFF. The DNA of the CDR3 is TGTGCCAGCAGCTCCCCCACAGCTAACACCGGGGAGCTGTTTTTT. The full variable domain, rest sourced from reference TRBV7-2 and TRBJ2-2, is GAGVSQSPSNKVTEKGKDVELRCDPISGHTALYWYRQSLGQGLEFLIYFQGNSAPDKSGLPSDRFSAERTGGSVSTLTIQRTQQEDSAVYLCASSSPTANTGELFFGEGSRLTVL.

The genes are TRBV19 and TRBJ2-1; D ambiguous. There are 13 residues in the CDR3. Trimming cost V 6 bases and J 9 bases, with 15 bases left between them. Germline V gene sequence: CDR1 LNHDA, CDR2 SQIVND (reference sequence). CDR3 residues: CASSRVAGTEQFF. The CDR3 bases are TGTGCCAGTAGCCGAGTTGCAGGAACTGAGCAGTTCTTC.

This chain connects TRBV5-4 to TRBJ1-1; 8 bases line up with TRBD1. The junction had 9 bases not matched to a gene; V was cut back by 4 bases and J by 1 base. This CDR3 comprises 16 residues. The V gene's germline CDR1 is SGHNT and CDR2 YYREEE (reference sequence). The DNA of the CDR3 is TGTGCCAGCAGCAGCGCAGGGGGCGCGGGGAACACTGAAGCTTTCTTT. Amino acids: CASSSAGGAGNTEAFF. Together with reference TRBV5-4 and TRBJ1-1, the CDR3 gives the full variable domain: ETGVTQSPTHLIKTRGQQVTLRCSSQSGHNTVSWYQQALGQGPQFIFQYYREEENGRGNFPPRFSGLQFPNYSSELNVNALELDDSALYLCASSSAGGAGNTEAFFGQGTRLTVV.

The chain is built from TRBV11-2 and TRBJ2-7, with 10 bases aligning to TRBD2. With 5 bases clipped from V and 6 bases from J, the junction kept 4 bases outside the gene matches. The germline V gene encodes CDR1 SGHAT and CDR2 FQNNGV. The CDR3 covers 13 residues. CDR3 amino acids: CASSPGLAAEQYF. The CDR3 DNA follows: TGTGCCAGCAGCCCCGGACTAGCGGCCGAGCAGTACTTC.